Reported below is one TCR beta chain. Only in-frame clones appear in the TCRdb table, and some are missing; sequencing was by immunoSEQ multiplex PCR. The sample records 140,000 to 150,000 clones, roughly 80% being singletons. Germline-derived CDR1 and CDR2 are SGDLS and YYNGEE. The CDR3 consists of 14 residues. The V end lost 0 bases, the J end lost 4 bases, and 5 bases lay between the germline ends. The sample belongs to a study of blood T cell repertoires in COVID-19. Everyone who took part was about 18 to 90 years old, and they came from about two dozen US areas. The TCR originated in a woman aged 45-60 years who had recovered from COVID-19. Material: PBMCs or T cells enriched from blood (not recorded which). V usage is TRBV9 and J usage is TRBJ1-6; possible D gene TRBD1, 5 bases. The CDR3 sequence is CASSVGQYNSPLHF. CDR3 DNA sequence: TGTGCCAGCAGCGTAGGACAGTATAATTCACCCCTCCACTTT.